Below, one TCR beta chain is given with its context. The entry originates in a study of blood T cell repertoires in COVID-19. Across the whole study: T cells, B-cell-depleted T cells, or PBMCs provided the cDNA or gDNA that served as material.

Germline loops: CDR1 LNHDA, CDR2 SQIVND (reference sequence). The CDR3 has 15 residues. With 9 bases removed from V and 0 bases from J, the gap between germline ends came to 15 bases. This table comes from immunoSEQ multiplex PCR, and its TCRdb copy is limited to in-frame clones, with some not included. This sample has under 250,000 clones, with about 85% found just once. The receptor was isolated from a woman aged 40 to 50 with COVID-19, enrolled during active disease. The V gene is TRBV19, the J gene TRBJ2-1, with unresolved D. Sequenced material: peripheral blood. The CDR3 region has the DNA TGTGCCAGCCGCGCCACCTACAGCTCCTACAATGAGCAGTTCTTC. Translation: CASRATYSSYNEQFF.